The source of this T cell receptor beta chain is a study of regulatory T cells in long-lasting Graves disease. V dropped 7 bases and J dropped 1; count of bases not matched to a gene: 2. Germline values: CDR1 ENHRY, CDR2 SYGVKD. The CDR3 runs 14 residues. Time point meaning: newly diagnosed GD, antithyroid drugs for less than 3 months. RNA from PBMCs was the source of the TCR library. This clonotype was counted only a few times. Investigators prepared the TCR beta libraries by applying iRepertoire HTBI primers and Arm-PCR of CDR3 regions. MiXCR, run by TCRdb on the multiplex PCR reads, gives a single entry per CDR3 protein. The sample includes 450,000 to 600,000 distinct CDR3 sequences, about a sixth of them seen just once. These data also formed part of another study, on T cells in Graves' hyperthyroidism and ophthalmopathy.

This receptor was taken from a man aged 40-49 years with Graves disease. The chain combines TRBV10-3 with TRBJ2-2, with 8 bases fitting TRBD1. Specimen: peripheral blood mononuclear cells (PBMCs), collected at new diagnosis, from a patient treated with antithyroid drugs. Here the CDR3 DNA reads TGTGCCATCACCGGGACAGGGAACACCGGGGAGCTGTTTTTT. Translating gives CAITGTGNTGELFF.